These 15 T cell receptor beta chains were sequenced from one sample in a study of T cell repertoires in aging, cancer and after chemotherapy. Multiplex touch-down PCR with TRB-A/B primers amplified rearranged V-D-J TRB sequences. One entry per CDR3 protein, called by TCRdb with MiXCR from the multiplex PCR reads. The data hold 10,000 to 12,000 distinct CDR3 sequences, with more than 30% observed a single time. Amplification of TCR beta used genomic DNA extracted from peripheral blood. Sequences were obtained from blood. The receptors originated from a human donor in good health.

This clonotype was seen once. One end of the junction varies from germline; a read error may be responsible. The chain has TRBV5-6 and TRBJ1-2, with 12 nucleotides matching TRBD1. Germline V lookup: CDR1 SGHDT, CDR2 YYEEEE. The CDR3 has 15 amino acids. CDR3: CASSLGQGAGGGYTF. In nucleotides, the CDR3 is TGCGCCAGCAGCTTGGGACAGGGGGCAGGTGGTGGCTACACCTTC.

This clonotype rates as medium-sized. The chain recombines TRBV11-3 with TRBJ1-2; 8 bases are a match to TRBD1. Germline V gives CDR1 SGHNT, CDR2 YENEEA. The V gene end was trimmed by 5 bases and the J gene end by 4 bases; junction bases not matched to a gene: 3. The CDR3 has 13 residues. The CDR3 nucleotides are TGTGCCAGCAGCGCGGACAGGGTCTATGGCTACACCTTC. It yields the protein CASSADRVYGYTF.

The table lists this clonotype with a few counts. The genes are TRBV6-2 or TRBV6-3 and TRBJ2-7; TRBD1 matches at 9 bases. Losses at the gene ends were 10 bases for V and 0 bases for J; bases not matched to a gene: 7. The germline V gene has CDR1 MNHEY and CDR2 SVGEGT. The CDR3 totals 14 residues. CDR3: CATNPGQGSYEQYF. CDR3 sequence (DNA): TGTGCCACAAATCCGGGACAGGGCTCCTACGAGCAGTACTTC.

By frequency in the sample, this clonotype is medium-sized (0.01 to 0.1%). V usage is TRBV12-3 or TRBV12-4 and J usage is TRBJ1-4, with D unclear. V shed 4 bases and J shed 2 bases, with 11 bases lying between them. The CDR3 is made up of 15 amino acids. Written as DNA, the CDR3 is TGTGCCAGCAGTTCCGACCTGGGGACTAATGAAAAACTGTTTTTT. Protein product: CASSSDLGTNEKLFF.

The rearrangement joins TRBV24-1 to TRBJ1-1; D perhaps matches TRBD1 (6 bases). The CDR3 consists of 11 residues. Per germline, CDR1 KGHDR and CDR2 SFDVKD. V was clipped by 3 bases and J by 14 bases, with 12 bases between them. DNA for the CDR3: TGTGCCACCAGTGATGGGGCAGGGGCCTTCTTT. Residues: CATSDGAGAFF.

The V call is TRBV18, the J call TRBJ2-1; D unclear. The ends were cut back, 6 bases at V and 0 bases at J, with 15 bases in the middle. There are 16 residues in the CDR3. CDR1 and CDR2 from the germline V gene are KGHSH and LQKENI. In nucleotides, the CDR3 is TGTGCCAGCTCCCCGACCGGGCGAAGCTCCTACAATGAGCAGTTCTTC. This codes for CASSPTGRSSYNEQFF.

The V and J genes are TRBV4-3 and TRBJ2-7; 11 nucleotides match TRBD2. CDR3 length equals 15 residues. The V and J ends lost 1 base and 2 bases, in that order; junction bases with no gene match: 1. Germline CDR1 is LGHNA and CDR2 is YSLEER. CDR3 protein: CASSQGSGGAYEQYF. The DNA of the CDR3 is TGCGCCAGCAGCCAAGGTAGCGGGGGGGCCTACGAGCAGTACTTC.

The chain is built from TRBV12-3 or TRBV12-4 and TRBJ1-3; D unclear. The CDR3 totals 13 residues. Trimming left V 2 bases short and J 4 bases short, with 6 bases between. The CDR3 region has the DNA TGTGCCAGCAGTTTACTACGGGGAAACACCATATATTTT. Translating gives CASSLLRGNTIYF.

This clonotype was recorded a few times. This chain uses TRBV5-6 with TRBJ2-1; TRBD2 aligns across 12 bases. J gave up 5 bases and V 4 bases, and 19 bases lay outside the gene matches. This CDR3 comprises 20 residues. Germline V gene data show CDR1 as SGHDT and CDR2 as YYEEEE. The CDR3 sequence: CASSGEHGLAGGPSHNEQFF. The CDR3 nucleotides read TGTGCCAGCAGCGGCGAACACGGGCTAGCGGGAGGGCCCTCACACAATGAGCAGTTCTTC. Full variable domain (outside the CDR3, taken from reference TRBV5-6 and TRBJ2-1): DAGVTQSPTHLIKTRGQQVTLRCSPKSGHDTVSWYQQALGQGPQFIFQYYEEEERQRGNFPDRFSGHQFPNYSSELNVNALLLGDSALYLCASSGEHGLAGGPSHNEQFFGPGTRLTVL.

By proportion, this clonotype is medium-sized (0.01 to 0.1%). The chain combines TRBV30 with TRBJ1-4, with D hard to call. This CDR3 region has 11 residues. CDR1 is GTSNPN and CDR2 is SVGIG in the germline V gene (reference sequence). V lost 0 bases and J lost 7, with 3 bases in between. In DNA form, the CDR3 reads TGTGCCTGGAGTGTAGGTGAAAAACTGTTTTTT. This encodes CAWSVGEKLFF.

The chain combines TRBV5-1 with TRBJ2-1, with TRBD2 matching 13 bases. With V trimmed by 3 bases and J by 5 bases, 2 bases remained unmatched. CDR3 length equals 15 residues. Germline assignment: CDR1 SGHRS and CDR2 YFSETQ. The chain's CDR3 is CASSSGLAGHNEQFF. CDR3 sequence (DNA): TGCGCCAGCAGCTCGGGACTAGCGGGACACAATGAGCAGTTCTTC.

In the case of this clonotype: Its ends do not fully match the called genes, so a read error is possible. The rearrangement links TRBV10-3 to TRBJ2-1; TRBD2 is a possible D gene (5 bases). This CDR3 is built from 16 residues. Germline CDR1 is ENHRY and CDR2 is SYGVKD. The CDR3 DNA sequence: TGTGCCAGCAGTTATTGGACTCCGGTGCCCTACAATGAGCAGTTCTTC. The encoded protein is CASSYWTPVPYNEQFF.

Judged by abundance, this clonotype is medium-sized (0.01 to 0.1%). The gene calls are TRBV6-5 and TRBJ1-4; D is possibly TRBD1 (5 bases). CDR3 size: 16 residues. V lost 0 bases and J lost 6, with 14 bases in between. CDR1 and CDR2 (germline): MNHEY, SVGAGI. CDR3 in DNA: TGTGCCAGCAGTTACTCTTTTGGCAGGGTGGATGAAAAACTGTTTTTT. It translates to CASSYSFGRVDEKLFF.

The gene calls are TRBV21-1 and TRBJ2-7; TRBD1 reflects the table's D call only, with no check against the DNA. TRBV21-1 is noted as a pseudogene. The CDR3 has 13 amino acids. Written as DNA, the CDR3 is TGTGCCAGCCTTGACAGGGTACCACGCGAGCAGTACTTC. Its translation: CASLDRVPREQYF.

The J gene is TRBJ1-2, the V gene TRBV5-6; TRBD1 might be the D (5 bases). The germline V and J ends were trimmed by 1 base and 4 bases, with 14 bases remaining between them. The CDR3 has 15 amino acids. The germline V gene has CDR1 SGHDT and CDR2 YYEEEE. CDR3 residues: CASSLKLGVSYGYTF. CDR3 in DNA: TGTGCCAGCAGCTTGAAGTTGGGGGTTAGCTATGGCTACACCTTC.